The sequence of this TCR beta chain was determined in a study of blood T cell repertoires in COVID-19. Across the whole study: Donors in the United States, Italy and Spain gave samples during acute or convalescent COVID-19. Sample material is recorded as cDNA or gDNA derived from T cells, B-cell-depleted T cells, or PBMCs.

The CDR3 extends over 12 amino acids. Germline loops: CDR1 LNHDA, CDR2 SQIVND (reference sequence). V was shortened by 3 bases and J by 7 bases, with 6 bases between the two germline ends. This clone was found a few times. In the source study's methods: Counts of nucleated cells, estimated from reference gene primer amplification, were obtained. Generated by immunoSEQ multiplex PCR, the TCRdb table keeps only in-frame clones and is missing some. The DNA gave D and trimming, while V, J and clone size come from that table. Among 250,000 or so clones listed, 88% were seen once. Sequencing was performed on peripheral blood. This receptor was identified in a woman in her thirties or forties who had recovered from COVID-19. The chain joins TRBV19 to TRBJ2-2; D not certain. The CDR3 protein is CASSMASGELFF. CDR3 nucleotides: TGTGCCAGTAGTATGGCTAGCGGGGAGCTGTTTTTT.